Sequencing of this T cell receptor beta chain was carried out in a study of OX40 agonist ivuxolimab in advanced cancers. Study details: Across the patients, intravenous ivuxolimab was delivered every 2 weeks at 0.01 to 10 mg/kg. Antecedent anti-PD-1, anti-PD-L1 or anti-CTLA-4 therapy was permissible, with about 39% having received some.

Findings of the study overall: Normalized T-cell clonal expansion was also low in a subset of nonresponders.

The CDR3 runs to 15 residues. The V segment lost 6 bases and the J segment 7 bases; nucleotides outside the gene matches: 8. Germline CDR1 and CDR2: SGHRS and YFSETQ. As regards this clone: Its antigen remains unidentified.

Data came from immunoSEQ multiplex PCR; TCRdb stores just in-frame clones and leaves some out. The sample has tens of thousands of clones, around 91% seen once. This chain connects TRBV5-1 to TRBJ1-4, with 11 bases aligning to TRBD1. Sequencing was performed on CD4+ or CD8+ T cells sorted from blood, taken in a trial of the OX40 agonist ivuxolimab. The receptor was isolated from an adult with an advanced solid tumor such as melanoma, head and neck, liver or kidney cancer. The CDR3 DNA sequence: TGCGCCAGCATGGCCGGGACAGGGGGAGGTGAAAAACTGTTTTTT. It specifies CASMAGTGGGEKLFF. Full variable domain (remainder filled in from reference TRBV5-1 and TRBJ1-4): KAGVTQTPRYLIKTRGQQVTLSCSPISGHRSVSWYQQTPGQGLQFLFEYFSETQRNKGNFPGRFSGRQFSNSRSEMNVSTLELGDSALYLCASMAGTGGGEKLFFGSGTQLSVL.